This T cell receptor beta chain emerged from a study of T cell responses to AZD1222 COVID-19 vaccine. This clone was seen only a few times. Its antigen remains unknown. The data were produced by immunoSEQ multiplex PCR, yet TCRdb's version contains in-frame clones alone and is incomplete. The table lists 150,000 to 200,000 clones, about 86% of them singletons, with about 0.49% in the top ten. Germline loops: CDR1 MNHEY, CDR2 SVGAGI. The V end was cut by 10 bases, the J end by 4 bases, with 13 bases between. CDR3 length: 12 amino acids. Study findings and constraints: Within unmutated variant regions lay the reported targets of nearly half of spike-specific TCRs. Only six or seven AZD1222 recipients were seropositive at baseline.

Here the sequenced sample was peripheral blood, taken on day 0 of AZD1222 vaccination. The V gene is TRBV6-5, the J gene TRBJ1-2; TRBD1 might be the D (5 bases). This clonotype was obtained from an adult in good health. CDR3: CATRTDTYGYTF. CDR3 coding DNA: TGTGCCACCAGGACGGACACCTATGGCTACACCTTC.